The clone carrying this TCR beta chain was recorded a few times. The sample originates from a study of blood T cell repertoires in COVID-19. Across the study: Samples of COVID-19 (acute and convalescent) were obtained from the United States, Italy and Spain.

Germline CDR1 reads KGHSH; CDR2 reads LQKENI. The CDR3 is 17 residues long. V was trimmed by 2 bases and J by 0 bases, leaving 16 bases between them. Followed over time, Seattle patients had been enrolled while infection was active. As processed by the authors: Amplification with reference gene primers provided the estimates of nucleated cell counts. Sequencing was performed with immunoSEQ multiplex PCR; in TCRdb, only in-frame clones are kept and a portion is missing. Clone size and V and J calls were adopted from that table, with D and trimming inferred from the DNA. The sample yields 200,000 or so clones, roughly 80% seen once.

Specimen: peripheral blood. The gene calls are TRBV18 and TRBJ1-1; D not certain. The receptor comes from a woman at least 80 years old with COVID-19, enrolled during active disease. The CDR3, as DNA: TGTGCCAGCTCACCAAGTGCGGCCCTGACCATGAACACTGAAGCTTTCTTT. Translating gives CASSPSAALTMNTEAFF.